This TCR beta chain was recorded in a study of chemoradiotherapy in HPV16-positive cancers (dated by TCRdb to between 2020 and 2023). Regarding the complete study: Using functional T-cell assays on cells from a couple of HPV16-positive patients, the researchers defined candidate HPV-specific T-cell clones and common TCR motifs. The study asked whether T-cell immunity to the HPV oncoproteins E6 and E7 changes during chemoradiotherapy and whether this immunity affects survival. Next, the candidate HPV-specific TCRs and motifs were followed in TCR repertoires from more than 70 patients with HPV-related cancers.

Library prep was done by the immunoSEQ multiplex PCR assay. TCRdb holds this immuneACCESS table with in-frame rearrangements only. Some clones are missing; in checked studies, unresolved V genes explain under half, and the rest has no known cause. The sample table records approximately 9,000 clones; 60% to 75% of these occur just once. Of the sample, about a tenth is held by the ten largest clones. Because repertoires were sampled repeatedly during chemoradiotherapy, clonal expansion in the tumor microenvironment could be followed. What the authors observed across the whole study: Improved recurrence-free survival in HPV16-positive patients was associated with expansion of HPV-responsive T cells during chemoradiotherapy. Only two HPV16-positive patients were used to derive the functional definition of HPV-specific T cells, and the survival association was reported for HPV16-positive patients. Expansion of candidate HPV-specific clones and E7-related TCR motifs was observed in the tumor microenvironment during treatment, whereas no such expansion was observed for non-HPV-specific T cells.

CDR1 and CDR2 are drawn from the germline V gene: SGHDT, YYEEEE. The CDR3 numbers 14 residues from cysteine through phenylalanine. The only DNA kept is the CDR3, 42 bases in frame from the first base. Germline trimming: 3 bases from V, 7 bases from J; junction bases outside gene matches: 7. Concerning this clone itself: No cognate antigen has been identified for it. Qualities for individual bases were not recorded, and no much larger clone is one base off.

The sequence derives from a human donor with HPV-associated anogenital cancer. The rearrangement combines TRBV5-6 with TRBJ1-2; TRBD1 fits 9 bases in the junction. The sample consisted of tumor tissue, taken from a patient who underwent chemoradiotherapy. The CDR3 protein: CASSCRDRECGYTF. The sequence in DNA is TGTGCCAGCAGCTGCCGGGACAGGGAATGTGGCTACACCTTC.